The sequence of this TCR beta chain was determined in a study of control samples from healthy donors and cancer patients. Sequencing was performed with immunoSEQ multiplex PCR; in TCRdb, only in-frame clones are kept and a portion is missing. The sample consists of 80,000 or so clones, over 80% of them appearing once. Germline values: CDR1 MNHEY, CDR2 SVGEGT. The length of the CDR3 is 16 residues. V lost 0 bases and J lost 4, with 13 bases in between. Sequences were obtained from blood. J is TRBJ1-5 and V is TRBV6-2 or TRBV6-3, with no clear D. This TCR derives from a woman aged 60 to 75 in good health. This CDR3 is CASSYSSGRGNQPQHF. The CDR3 bases are TGTGCCAGCAGTTACTCGTCCGGGAGAGGGAATCAGCCCCAGCATTTT.